Following are 5 T cell receptor beta chains from one sample sequenced in a study of T cells in Graves' hyperthyroidism and ophthalmopathy. RNA transcripts gave rise to amplified TCR beta CDR3 regions. Primed by the HTBI set, a first-round RT-PCR was run on the TCR CDR3. Each CDR3 protein gets one entry after TCRdb re-called the multiplex PCR reads with MiXCR. Of approximately 400,000 distinct CDR3 sequences listed, around 25% were seen once; the top ten hold around 79%. The sequencing sample was made of blood. The receptor set was obtained from a man in his forties or fifties with Graves' hyperthyroidism.

The chain recombines TRBV20-1 with TRBJ2-1, with 16 bases fitting TRBD2. J gave up 5 bases and V 6 bases, and 4 bases lay outside the gene matches. The CDR3 covers 15 residues. Germline V gene lookup returns CDR1 DFQATT and CDR2 SNEGSKA (reference sequence). The CDR3 is CSAGTSGRADNEQFF. The CDR3 DNA follows: TGCAGTGCCGGGACTAGCGGGAGGGCCGACAATGAGCAGTTCTTC.

This clonotype was seen only once. A read error may be the cause here, since a much bigger clone is one base away. V gene TRBV7-3 combines with J gene TRBJ2-3; TRBD1 matches at 7 bases. Germline V CDR1 and CDR2: SGHTA, FQGTGA. Germline trimming cut 1 base from V and 4 bases from J; bases unmatched to any gene: 8. This CDR3 spans 16 amino acids. The CDR3 DNA sequence: TGTGCCAGCAGCTTAAGAGGGGGCTGGGGCGCAGATACGCAGTATTTT. Its protein product is CASSLRGGWGADTQYF.

The CDR3 sequence: CASSLGLSPNGNIQYF. CDR3 bases: TGTGCCAGCAGTTTAGGCCTCAGCCCGAATGGGAACATTCAGTACTTC. V gene TRBV28 combines with J gene TRBJ2-4, with D hard to call. From germline, CDR1 is MDHEN and CDR2 SYDVKM. This CDR3 spans 16 amino acids. Trimming stripped 2 bases from V and 7 bases from J, with 18 bases between. The entire variable domain, with the rest obtained from reference TRBV28 and TRBJ2-4, is as follows: DVKVTQSSRYLVKRTGEKVFLECVQDMDHENMFWYRQDPGLGLRLIYFSYDVKMKEKGDIPEGYSVSREKKERFSLILESASTNQTSMYLCASSLGLSPNGNIQYFGAGTRLSVL.

This clonotype occurred a few times. This chain connects TRBV7-3 to TRBJ2-1; D is uncertain. The CDR3 covers 14 residues. Per germline, CDR1 SGHTA and CDR2 FQGTGA. The V gene lost 2 bases and the J gene lost 2 bases, with 7 bases spanning the gap. CDR3 DNA: TGTGCCAGCAGCTTAGGCTTACCCTACAATGAGCAGTTCTTC. Translation: CASSLGLPYNEQFF.

The CDR3 DNA sequence: TGTGCCAGCAGCCGAACCGTGACAGTGATAGGTCAGCCCCAGCATTTT. Residues: CASSRTVTVIGQPQHF. This sequence joins TRBV28 and TRBJ1-5, with D perhaps TRBD1 (5 bases). Per the germline V gene, CDR1 is MDHEN and CDR2 is SYDVKM. The CDR3 covers 16 residues. Trimming shortened V by 6 bases and J by 6 bases, and 21 bases separated the two germline ends. Using reference TRBV28 and TRBJ1-5 for the parts outside the CDR3, the full variable domain is DVKVTQSSRYLVKRTGEKVFLECVQDMDHENMFWYRQDPGLGLRLIYFSYDVKMKEKGDIPEGYSVSREKKERFSLILESASTNQTSMYLCASSRTVTVIGQPQHFGDGTRLSIL.